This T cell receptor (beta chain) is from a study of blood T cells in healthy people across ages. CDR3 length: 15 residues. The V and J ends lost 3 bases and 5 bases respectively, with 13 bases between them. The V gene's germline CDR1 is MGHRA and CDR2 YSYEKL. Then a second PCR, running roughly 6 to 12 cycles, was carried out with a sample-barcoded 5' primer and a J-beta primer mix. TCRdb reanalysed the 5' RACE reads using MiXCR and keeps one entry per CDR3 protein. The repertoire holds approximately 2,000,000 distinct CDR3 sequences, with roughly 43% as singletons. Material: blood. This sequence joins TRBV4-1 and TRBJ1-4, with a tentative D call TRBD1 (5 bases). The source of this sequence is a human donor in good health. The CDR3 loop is CASSQGGRLNEKLFF. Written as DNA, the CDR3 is TGCGCCAGCAGCCAGGGGGGGAGGTTGAATGAAAAACTGTTTTTT.